This TCR beta chain was documented in a study of shared clonotypes between healthy human individuals (dated by TCRdb to about 2020). As for the study more broadly: The cohort included three men and a couple of women between 18 and 49 years of age. To increase sequencing depth and limit assay-specific biases, different laboratories used diverse techniques to prepare libraries and sequence TCR repertoires. The study deeply sequenced blood TCR repertoires of about 5 healthy adults to estimate repertoire size and the extent of clonotype sharing between individuals. Each donor's leukapheresis produced roughly between roughly 0.85 and 9.5 billion PBMCs. On the study overall, not on this receptor specifically: Pairwise subsampling led to the expectation that sequencing depth would affect the degree of clonotype sharing among donors. Sampling was restricted to blood, and TCR repertoires in tissue are likely to differ from TCR repertoires in blood. Because the study included only a small number of donors, the genetic and exposure-history diversity represented was limited.

In the case of this clone: The clone's antigen remains unknown. No base quality values were provided; no much bigger clone lies one nucleotide off.

Healthy HIV-negative adults with no recently reported acute infections or vaccinations were included as donors. Only Caucasian adults living in Nashville, Tennessee, USA were represented among the donors. For unsorted samples, tens of millions of PBMCs were counted and genomic DNA was extracted with the QIAamp DNA Blood Mini kit. Blood was collected by leukapheresis, and PBMCs were isolated by Ficoll-Histopaque density gradient centrifugation and then cryopreserved in liquid nitrogen vapor phase. TCR CDR3 regions were amplified from genomic DNA by multiplex PCR using the deep immunoSEQ assay. Extracted genomic DNA from each cell subset was spread evenly across all wells of several immunoSEQ 96-well plates, with each plate serving as a replicate. Each replicate PCR for unsorted PBMC received 300 to 350 ng genomic DNA, equal to approximately 29,000 T cell genomes. Genomic DNA from unsorted PBMC was sequenced over ten immunoSEQ deep assay plates. Purified libraries were measured with a Qubit 3.0 fluorometer, size-checked on a Bioanalyzer 2100, and measured again with the KAPA Library Quantification kit. Each immunoSEQ 96-well plate was sequenced on its own single-read 150-cycle Illumina NextSeq 550 flow cell. The authors' pipeline ran thus. The immunoSEQ output contained only junctional sequences without quality scores, so filtering could not match that applied to full-length reads. Sequences were annotated with PyIR, a Python wrapper for IgBLAST v1.9, and V/J genes and CDR3 were assigned using IMGT germline references. Any read was removed if the V/J assignment was weak (E-value above 1e-6), the CDR3 was missing, or the read contained stop codons, out-of-frame junctions, or ambiguous translated residues. V3J clonotypes were defined as sequences sharing the same inferred V gene, J gene, and CDR3 amino acid sequence. Percentage overlap between repertoires was calculated by dividing the number of shared unique clonotypes by the size of the smaller repertoire. Richness of each repertoire was evaluated using RTK rarefaction, the Chao1 estimator, and Recon v2.1 estimates of unobserved clonotypes. TCRdb took this table from immuneACCESS and kept in-frame rearrangements with V and J called. Such tables lack part of the clones; where checked against another copy, unresolved V genes explain under half of the gap, and the rest is unexplained. V and J calls and clone size are given by that table; D and trimming were obtained from the DNA. In all, the sample holds some 530,000 clones, and around 73% of those were seen once. The ten largest clones represent about 12% of the sample.

As encoded in the germline V gene, CDR1 is SQVTM while CDR2 is ANQGSEA. Trimming accounts for 7 bases at V and 4 bases at J, while the number of junction bases matched to no gene is 7. The CDR3 spans 13 residues, from the cysteine through the phenylalanine. The only DNA kept is the CDR3, 39 bases in frame from the first base. This chain joins TRBV29-1 to TRBJ1-1; 9 nucleotides in the junction match TRBD1. The sample taken for sequencing was PBMCs. The clonotype was recovered from a woman aged 40 to 50 in good health. Some clones in this sample may be carry-over from other donors' samples. This receptor has the CDR3 CSARPTGGTEAFF. The nucleotides read TGCAGCGCCAGACCGACAGGGGGCACTGAAGCTTTCTTT.